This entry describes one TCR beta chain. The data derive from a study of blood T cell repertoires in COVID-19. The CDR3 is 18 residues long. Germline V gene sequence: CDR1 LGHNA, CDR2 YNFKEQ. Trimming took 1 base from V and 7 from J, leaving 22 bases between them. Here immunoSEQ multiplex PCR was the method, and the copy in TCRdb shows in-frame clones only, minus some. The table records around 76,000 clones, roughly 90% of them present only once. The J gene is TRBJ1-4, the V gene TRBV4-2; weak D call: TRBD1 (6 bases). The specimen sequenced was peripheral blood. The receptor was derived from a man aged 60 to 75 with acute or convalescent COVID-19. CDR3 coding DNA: TGTGCCAGCAGCCAAGTGCCCCACCCGAGGGGGAAAGCTGAAAAACTGTTTTTT. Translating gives CASSQVPHPRGKAEKLFF.